In this sample, the clone carrying this TCR beta chain turned up once. This sample is drawn from a study of technical replicates of blood from a few donors. Method: immunoSEQ multiplex PCR; TCRdb's copy keeps in-frame clones and lacks some. The data show about 93,000 clones, about 96% seen once. The CDR3 loop spans 14 amino acids. V lost 4 bases, J lost 10 bases, and 6 bases stayed unmatched. From germline, CDR1 is WNHNN and CDR2 SYGVQD (reference sequence). The chain couples TRBV10-1 to TRBJ2-1; 11 bases map to TRBD2. This TCR was sampled from a human donor in good health. Sample: T cells isolated from PBMCs. The CDR3 here is CASSVSLAGGEQFF. CDR3 DNA sequence: TGCGCCAGCAGTGTTAGTCTAGCGGGGGGAGAGCAGTTCTTC.